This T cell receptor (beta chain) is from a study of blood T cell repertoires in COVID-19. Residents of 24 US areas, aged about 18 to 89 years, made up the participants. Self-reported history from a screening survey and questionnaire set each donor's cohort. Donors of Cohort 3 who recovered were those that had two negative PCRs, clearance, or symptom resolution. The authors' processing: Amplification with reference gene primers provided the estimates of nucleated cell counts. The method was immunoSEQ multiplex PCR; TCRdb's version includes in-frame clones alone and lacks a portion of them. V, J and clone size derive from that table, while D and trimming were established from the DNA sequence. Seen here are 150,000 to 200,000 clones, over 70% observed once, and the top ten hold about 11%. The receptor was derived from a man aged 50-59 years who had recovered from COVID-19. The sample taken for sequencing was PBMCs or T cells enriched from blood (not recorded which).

This CDR3 reads CASSPGLTGFKDTQYF. The CDR3 nucleotides are TGTGCCAGCAGCCCAGGCTTAACAGGGTTTAAAGATACGCAGTATTTT. The V and J genes are TRBV11-2 and TRBJ2-3, with a weak D call TRBD1 (6 bases). In germline, CDR1 is SGHAT, CDR2 FQNNGV. The CDR3 consists of 16 residues. Trimming took off 5 bases at V and 5 bases at J, with 20 bases between the two ends.